This record concerns one TCR beta chain sequence. Its cognate antigen is unknown. Reverse transcribing all isolated RNA meant expressed TCRB transcripts were sequenced. Method: immunoSEQ multiplex PCR; TCRdb's copy keeps in-frame clones and lacks some. The table includes 200,000 to 250,000 clones, 14% detected once. Germline trimming cut 2 bases from V and 5 bases from J; bases unmatched to any gene: 7. The length of the CDR3 is 15 residues. The data were taken from a study of beta chain features in type 1 diabetes. Study-wide points: Within each of all four CD4+ subsets, Type 1 diabetes patients had TCRB CDR3s that were moderately but significantly shorter.

The specimen sequenced was naive CD4+ T cells from blood. This chain joins TRBV23-1 and TRBJ1-2, with 8 bases aligning to TRBD1. TRBV23-1 is known as an ORF, though its function is uncertain. This TCR was sampled from a man aged 25-40 years with type 1 diabetes. CDR3 sequence (DNA): TGCGCCAGCAGTCAACCGCCCCGGACAGGGTATGGCTACACCTTC. Its translation is CASSQPPRTGYGYTF.